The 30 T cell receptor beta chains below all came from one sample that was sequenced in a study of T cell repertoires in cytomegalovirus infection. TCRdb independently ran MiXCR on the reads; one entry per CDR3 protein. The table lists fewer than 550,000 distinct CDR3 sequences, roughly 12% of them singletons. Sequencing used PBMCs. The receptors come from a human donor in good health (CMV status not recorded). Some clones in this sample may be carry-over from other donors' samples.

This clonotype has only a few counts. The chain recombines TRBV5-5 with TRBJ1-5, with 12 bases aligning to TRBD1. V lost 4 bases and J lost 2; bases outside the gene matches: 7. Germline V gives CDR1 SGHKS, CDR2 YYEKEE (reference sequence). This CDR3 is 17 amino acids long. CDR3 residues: CASSRDRGRSGNQPQHF. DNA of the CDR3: TGTGCCAGCAGCCGGGACAGGGGGCGATCGGGCAATCAGCCCCAGCATTTT.

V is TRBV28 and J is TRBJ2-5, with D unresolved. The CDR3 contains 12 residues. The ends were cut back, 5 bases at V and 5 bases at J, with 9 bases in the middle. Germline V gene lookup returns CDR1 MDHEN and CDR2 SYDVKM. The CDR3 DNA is TGTGCCAGCAGTAAGGGCTTCGAGACCCAGTACTTC. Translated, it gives CASSKGFETQYF.

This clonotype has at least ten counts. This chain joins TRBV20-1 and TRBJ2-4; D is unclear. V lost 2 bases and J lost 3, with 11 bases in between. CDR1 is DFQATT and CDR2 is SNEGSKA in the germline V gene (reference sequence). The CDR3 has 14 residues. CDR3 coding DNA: TGCAGTGCTAGATTTCTGTCTGACAAAAACATTCAGTACTTC. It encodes CSARFLSDKNIQYF.

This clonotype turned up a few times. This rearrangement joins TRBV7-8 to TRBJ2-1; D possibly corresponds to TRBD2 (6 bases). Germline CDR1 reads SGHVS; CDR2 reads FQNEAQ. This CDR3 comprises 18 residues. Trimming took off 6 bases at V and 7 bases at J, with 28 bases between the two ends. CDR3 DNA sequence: TGTGCCAGCAGTATTACTGGTGGGGGACGGCGGGAAACGAATGAGCAGTTCTTC. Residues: CASSITGGGRRETNEQFF.

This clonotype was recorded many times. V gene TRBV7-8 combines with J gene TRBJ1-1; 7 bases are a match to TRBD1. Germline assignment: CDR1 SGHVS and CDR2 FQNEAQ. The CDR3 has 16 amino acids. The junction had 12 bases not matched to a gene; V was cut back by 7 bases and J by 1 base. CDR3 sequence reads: CASTGGWTGRNTEAFF. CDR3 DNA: TGTGCCAGCACCGGGGGATGGACAGGCCGGAACACTGAAGCTTTCTTT.

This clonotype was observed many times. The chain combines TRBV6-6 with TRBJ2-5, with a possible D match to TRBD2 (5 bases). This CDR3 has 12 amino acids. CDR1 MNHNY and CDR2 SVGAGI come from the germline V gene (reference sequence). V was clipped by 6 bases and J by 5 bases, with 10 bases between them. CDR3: CASSRPGETQYF. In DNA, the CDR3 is TGTGCCAGCAGCCGTCCGGGGGAGACCCAGTACTTC.

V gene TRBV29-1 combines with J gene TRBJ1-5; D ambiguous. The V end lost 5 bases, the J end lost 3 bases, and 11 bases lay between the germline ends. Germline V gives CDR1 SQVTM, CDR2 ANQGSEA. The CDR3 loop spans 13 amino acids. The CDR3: CSVHDGYNQPQHF. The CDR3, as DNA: TGCAGCGTTCATGACGGGTACAATCAGCCCCAGCATTTT.

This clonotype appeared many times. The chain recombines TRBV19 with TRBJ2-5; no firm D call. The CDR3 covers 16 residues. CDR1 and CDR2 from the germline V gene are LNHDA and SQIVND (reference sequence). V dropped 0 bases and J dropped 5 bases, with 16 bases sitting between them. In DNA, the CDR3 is TGTGCCAGTAGTATAGATTTCGGCGACTTTGCCGAGACCCAGTACTTC. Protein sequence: CASSIDFGDFAETQYF.

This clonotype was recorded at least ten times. CDR3 in DNA: TGTGCCAGCAGCTTGAACAGAAACAATGAGCAGTTCTTC. This codes for CASSLNRNNEQFF. The chain couples TRBV11-3 to TRBJ2-1; D remains unclear. The V gene lost 3 bases and the J gene lost 5 bases, with 8 bases spanning the gap. This CDR3 region has 13 residues. Per germline, CDR1 SGHNT and CDR2 YENEEA.

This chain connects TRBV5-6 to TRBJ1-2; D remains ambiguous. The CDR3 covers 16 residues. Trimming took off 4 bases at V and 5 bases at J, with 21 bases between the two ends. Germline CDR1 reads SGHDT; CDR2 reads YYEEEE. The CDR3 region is CASSTVSGRSLYGYTF. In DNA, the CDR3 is TGTGCCAGCAGCACTGTCTCCGGCCGATCCCTGTATGGCTACACCTTC.

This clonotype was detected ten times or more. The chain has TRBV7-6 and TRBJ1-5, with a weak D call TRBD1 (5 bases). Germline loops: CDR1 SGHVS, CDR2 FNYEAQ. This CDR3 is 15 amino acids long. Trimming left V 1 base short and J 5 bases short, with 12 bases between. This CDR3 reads CASSLEAGPYQPQHF. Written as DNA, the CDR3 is TGTGCCAGCAGCTTAGAGGCAGGGCCTTATCAGCCCCAGCATTTT.

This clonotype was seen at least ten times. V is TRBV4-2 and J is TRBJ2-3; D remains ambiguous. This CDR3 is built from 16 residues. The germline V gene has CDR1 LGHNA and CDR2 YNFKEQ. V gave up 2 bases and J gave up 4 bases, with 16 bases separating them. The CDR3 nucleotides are TGTGCCAGCAGCCAATCATCCCGGGTCGGAGCAGATACGCAGTATTTT. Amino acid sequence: CASSQSSRVGADTQYF.

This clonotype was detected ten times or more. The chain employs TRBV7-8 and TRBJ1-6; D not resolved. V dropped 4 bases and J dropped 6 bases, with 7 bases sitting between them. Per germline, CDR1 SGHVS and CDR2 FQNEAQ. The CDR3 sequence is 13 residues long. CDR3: CASSSTVNSPLHF. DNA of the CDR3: TGTGCCAGCAGCTCCACAGTTAATTCACCCCTCCACTTT. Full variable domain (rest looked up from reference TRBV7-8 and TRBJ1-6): GAGVSQSPRYKVAKRGQDVALRCDPISGHVSLFWYQQALGQGPEFLTYFQNEAQLDKSGLPSDRFFAERPEGSVSTLKIQRTQQEDSAVYLCASSSTVNSPLHFGNGTRLTVT.

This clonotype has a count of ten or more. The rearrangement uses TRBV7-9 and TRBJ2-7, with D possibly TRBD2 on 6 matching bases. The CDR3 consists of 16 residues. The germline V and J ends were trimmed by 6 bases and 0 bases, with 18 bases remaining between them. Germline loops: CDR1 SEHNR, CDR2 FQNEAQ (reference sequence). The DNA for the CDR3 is TGTGCCAGCAGTCTCCTGGAGGGCTACAGCTCCTACGAGCAGTACTTC. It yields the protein CASSLLEGYSSYEQYF.

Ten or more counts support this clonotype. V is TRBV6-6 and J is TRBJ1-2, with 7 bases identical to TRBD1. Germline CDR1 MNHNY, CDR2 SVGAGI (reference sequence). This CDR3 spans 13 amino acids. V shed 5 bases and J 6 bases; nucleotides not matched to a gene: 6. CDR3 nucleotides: TGTGCCAGCAGTCACGAAAGGGGGCATGGCTACACCTTC. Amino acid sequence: CASSHERGHGYTF.

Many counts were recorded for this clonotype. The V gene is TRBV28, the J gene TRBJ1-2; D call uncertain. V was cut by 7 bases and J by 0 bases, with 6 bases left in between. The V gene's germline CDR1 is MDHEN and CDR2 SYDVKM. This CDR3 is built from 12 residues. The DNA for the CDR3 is TGTGCCAGCACATTTGCTAACTATGGCTACACCTTC. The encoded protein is CASTFANYGYTF.

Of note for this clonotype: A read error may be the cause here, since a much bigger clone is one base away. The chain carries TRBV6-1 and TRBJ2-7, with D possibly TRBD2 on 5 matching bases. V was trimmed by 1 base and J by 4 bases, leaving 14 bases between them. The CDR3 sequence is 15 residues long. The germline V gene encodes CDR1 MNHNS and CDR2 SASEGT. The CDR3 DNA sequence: TGTGCCAGCAGTGAAGTGTGGACTGGCGGATACGAGCAGTACTTC. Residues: CASSEVWTGGYEQYF.

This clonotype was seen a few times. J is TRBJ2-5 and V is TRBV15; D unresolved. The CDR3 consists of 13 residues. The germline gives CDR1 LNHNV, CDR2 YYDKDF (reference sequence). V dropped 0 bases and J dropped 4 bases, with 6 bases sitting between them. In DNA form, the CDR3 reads TGTGCCACCAGCAGAGATCAAAGAGAGACCCAGTACTTC. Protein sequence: CATSRDQRETQYF.

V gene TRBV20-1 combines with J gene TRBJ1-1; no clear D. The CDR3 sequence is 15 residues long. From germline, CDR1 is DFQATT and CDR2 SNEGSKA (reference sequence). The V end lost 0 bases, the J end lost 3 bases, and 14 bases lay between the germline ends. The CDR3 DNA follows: TGCAGTGCTAGAGATCTTGGGCGGTCGGACACTGAAGCTTTCTTT. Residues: CSARDLGRSDTEAFF.

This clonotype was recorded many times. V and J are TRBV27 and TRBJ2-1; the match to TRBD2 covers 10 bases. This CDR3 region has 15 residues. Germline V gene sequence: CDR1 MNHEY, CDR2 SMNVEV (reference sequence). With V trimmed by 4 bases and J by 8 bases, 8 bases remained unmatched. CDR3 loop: CASSWTSGGRDEQFF. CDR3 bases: TGTGCCAGCAGTTGGACTAGCGGAGGGAGGGATGAGCAGTTCTTC.

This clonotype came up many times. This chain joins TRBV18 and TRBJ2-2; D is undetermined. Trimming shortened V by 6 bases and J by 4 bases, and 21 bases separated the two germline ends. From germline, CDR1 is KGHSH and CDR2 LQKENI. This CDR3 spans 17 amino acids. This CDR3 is CASSPLRFDSGTGELFF. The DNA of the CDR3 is TGTGCCAGCTCCCCATTAAGATTTGACTCCGGCACCGGGGAGCTGTTTTTT.

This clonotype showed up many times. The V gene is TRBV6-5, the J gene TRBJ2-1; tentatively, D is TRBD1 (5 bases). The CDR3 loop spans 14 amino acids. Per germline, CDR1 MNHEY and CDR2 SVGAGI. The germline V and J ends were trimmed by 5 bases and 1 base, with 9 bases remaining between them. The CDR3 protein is CASSPRASYNEQFF. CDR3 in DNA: TGTGCCAGCAGTCCCAGGGCGTCCTACAATGAGCAGTTCTTC.

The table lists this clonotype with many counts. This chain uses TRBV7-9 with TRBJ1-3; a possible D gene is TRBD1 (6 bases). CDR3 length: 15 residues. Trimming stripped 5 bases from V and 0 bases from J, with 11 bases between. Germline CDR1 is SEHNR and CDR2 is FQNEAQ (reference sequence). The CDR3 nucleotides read TGTGCCAGCAGCATACAGGGTGACTCTGGAAACACCATATATTTT. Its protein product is CASSIQGDSGNTIYF.

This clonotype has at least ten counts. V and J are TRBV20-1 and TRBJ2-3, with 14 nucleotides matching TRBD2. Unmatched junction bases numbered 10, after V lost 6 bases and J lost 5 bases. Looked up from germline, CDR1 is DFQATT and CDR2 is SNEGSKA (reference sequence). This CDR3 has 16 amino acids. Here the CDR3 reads CSAITGLAGDGDTQYF. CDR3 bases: TGCAGTGCAATAACGGGACTAGCGGGAGATGGAGATACGCAGTATTTT.

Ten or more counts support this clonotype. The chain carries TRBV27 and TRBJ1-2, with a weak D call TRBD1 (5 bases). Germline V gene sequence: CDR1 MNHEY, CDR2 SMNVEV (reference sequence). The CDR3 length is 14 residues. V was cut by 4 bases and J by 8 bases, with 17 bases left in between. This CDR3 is CASSYGGGELGYTF. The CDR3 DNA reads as TGTGCCAGCAGTTATGGTGGGGGAGAGTTAGGCTACACCTTC.

CDR3 nucleotide sequence: TGTGCCAGCAGCTCGTACGCGAAATCCGGGGAGCTGTTTTTT. It is translated as CASSSYAKSGELFF. The chain links TRBV7-9 to TRBJ2-2; no clear D. Germline loops: CDR1 SEHNR, CDR2 FQNEAQ (reference sequence). This CDR3 has 14 residues. Trimming removed 4 bases from V and 6 bases from J, with 12 bases in between.

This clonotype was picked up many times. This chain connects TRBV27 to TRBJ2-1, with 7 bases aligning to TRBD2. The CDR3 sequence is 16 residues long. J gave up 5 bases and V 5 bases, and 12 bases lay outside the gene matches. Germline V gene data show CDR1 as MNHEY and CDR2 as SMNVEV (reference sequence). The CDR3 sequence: CASSPGPRAGNNEQFF. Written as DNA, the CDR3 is TGTGCCAGCAGTCCGGGCCCCCGAGCGGGAAACAATGAGCAGTTCTTC.

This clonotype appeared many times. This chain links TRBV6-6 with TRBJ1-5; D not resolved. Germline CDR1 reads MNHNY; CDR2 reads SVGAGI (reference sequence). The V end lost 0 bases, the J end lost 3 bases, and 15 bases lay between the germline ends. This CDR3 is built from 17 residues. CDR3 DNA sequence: TGTGCCAGCAGTTACTCGATTAGGGATGGATACAATCAGCCCCAGCATTTT. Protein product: CASSYSIRDGYNQPQHF.

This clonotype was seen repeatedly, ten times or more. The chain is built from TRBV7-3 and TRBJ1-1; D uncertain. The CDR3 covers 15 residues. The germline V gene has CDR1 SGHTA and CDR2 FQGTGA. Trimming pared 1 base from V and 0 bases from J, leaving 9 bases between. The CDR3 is CASSLMAVVNTEAFF. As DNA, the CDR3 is TGTGCCAGCAGCTTAATGGCAGTAGTGAACACTGAAGCTTTCTTT.

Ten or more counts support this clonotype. The CDR3: CASSLRDYLFNEQFF. CDR3 DNA sequence: TGTGCCAGCAGTCTCCGGGACTACCTGTTCAATGAGCAGTTCTTC. The chain has TRBV12-3 or TRBV12-4 and TRBJ2-1, with 7 positions matching TRBD2. Trimming at V came to 5 bases and at J to 6 bases, leaving 10 bases not matched to a gene. The CDR3 totals 15 residues.